A single sample gave rise to the 18 T cell receptor beta chains below, sequenced in a study of response to subunit inactivated influenza vaccine. One entry per CDR3 protein, called by TCRdb with MiXCR from the RT-PCR reads. There are about 650,000 distinct CDR3 sequences in the sample; less than 20% occur only once, and 11% lies in the top ten. This material consisted of PBMCs from blood, taken approximately 13 days after vaccination. These receptors were obtained from a man aged 45-60 years who received an inactivated influenza vaccine.

The chain couples TRBV3-1 to TRBJ1-1; D not resolved. CDR3 length: 17 amino acids. CDR1 and CDR2 (germline): LGHDT, YNNKEL (reference sequence). With 1 base removed from V and 0 bases from J, the gap between germline ends came to 15 bases. For the CDR3, the DNA is TGTGCCAGCAGCCAAGCACAGCTCCTTTCCATGAACACTGAAGCTTTCTTT. As protein: CASSQAQLLSMNTEAFF.

The chain links TRBV18 to TRBJ2-7, with TRBD2 matching 8 bases. The V segment lost 4 bases and the J segment 2 bases; nucleotides outside the gene matches: 7. Germline assignment: CDR1 KGHSH and CDR2 LQKENI. The CDR3 sequence is 15 residues long. The CDR3 nucleotides are TGTGCCAGCTCACTTGGTTATAGCGGGACCTACGAGCAGTACTTC. Its translation: CASSLGYSGTYEQYF.

The CDR3 spells CASSPGGGRNTEAFF. Here the CDR3 DNA reads TGTGCCAGCAGCCCCGGTGGGGGGAGGAACACTGAAGCTTTCTTT. The chain combines TRBV7-9 with TRBJ1-1; D is perhaps TRBD1 (5 bases). Germline CDR1 and CDR2: SEHNR and FQNEAQ (reference sequence). The ends were cut back, 5 bases at V and 1 base at J, with 14 bases in the middle. The CDR3 is 15 amino acids.

This clonotype was counted a few times. DNA of the CDR3: TGTGCCAGCAGCCCACGACAAAGCTCTGGAAACACCATATATTTT. This gives the protein CASSPRQSSGNTIYF. This rearrangement joins TRBV9 to TRBJ1-3; D gene unclear. The length of the CDR3 is 15 residues. V lost 4 bases, J lost 0 bases, and 11 bases lay in between. Germline CDR1 is SGDLS and CDR2 is YYNGEE.

This chain uses TRBV11-2 with TRBJ1-6; D remains ambiguous. The germline V gene has CDR1 SGHAT and CDR2 FQNNGV. The CDR3 runs 15 residues. V shed 5 bases and J shed 9 bases, with 17 bases lying between them. As DNA, the CDR3 is TGTGCCAGCAGCGGCAAGGCTCTCATAATTTCACCCCTCCACTTT. As protein: CASSGKALIISPLHF.

This clonotype occurred a few times. The chain joins TRBV6-1 to TRBJ2-5; TRBD1 matches at 9 bases. The germline V gene has CDR1 MNHNS and CDR2 SASEGT. The CDR3 consists of 15 residues. Trimming cost V 5 bases and J 5 bases; bases outside gene matches: 9. CDR3 DNA sequence: TGTGCCAGCAGTACACGGACAGGGGAGTTGGAGACCCAGTACTTC. Its translation is CASSTRTGELETQYF.

The chain links TRBV5-1 to TRBJ2-5; no clear D gene. V dropped 0 bases and J dropped 5 bases, with 11 bases sitting between them. The CDR3 is 14 residues long. Germline V CDR1 and CDR2: SGHRS, YFSETQ. CDR3 in DNA: TGCGCCAGCAGCTTGGAAGGAATCAAGGAGACCCAGTACTTC. Translation: CASSLEGIKETQYF.

This rearrangement joins TRBV28 to TRBJ1-5; D is possibly TRBD1 (5 bases). V dropped 6 bases and J dropped 0 bases, with 15 bases sitting between them. Germline loops: CDR1 MDHEN, CDR2 SYDVKM. The CDR3 contains 16 residues. CDR3 sequence (DNA): TGTGCCAGCAGCCAAGACAGATTTTATAGCAATCAGCCCCAGCATTTT. Protein product: CASSQDRFYSNQPQHF. The full variable domain, with the rest looked up from reference TRBV28 and TRBJ1-5, is DVKVTQSSRYLVKRTGEKVFLECVQDMDHENMFWYRQDPGLGLRLIYFSYDVKMKEKGDIPEGYSVSREKKERFSLILESASTNQTSMYLCASSQDRFYSNQPQHFGDGTRLSIL.

This clonotype was counted only a few times. The chain employs TRBV6-2 or TRBV6-3 and TRBJ2-7, with 7 bases identical to TRBD1. The V gene's germline CDR1 is MNHEY and CDR2 SVGEGT. Unmatched junction bases numbered 17, after V lost 6 bases and J lost 0 bases. The CDR3 is 18 residues long. The CDR3 protein is CASRSKPLPQGLSYEQYF. DNA for the CDR3: TGTGCCAGCAGGTCCAAACCCCTCCCACAGGGGCTCTCCTACGAGCAGTACTTC.

This clonotype was seen more than once but under ten times. The V gene is TRBV7-2, the J gene TRBJ2-3, with TRBD2 matching over 7 bases. J was trimmed by 5 bases and V by 0 bases; bases with no gene match: 8. CDR3 size: 16 residues. CDR1 is SGHTA, CDR2 FQGNSA, per germline. CDR3 coding DNA: TGTGCCAGCAGCTTAGCGCCTAGCGGCTCGTTAGATACGCAGTATTTT. Residues: CASSLAPSGSLDTQYF.

This clonotype was picked up a small number of times. The rearrangement joins TRBV10-3 to TRBJ2-5; D may be TRBD2 (6 bases). Germline V lookup: CDR1 ENHRY, CDR2 SYGVKD. The CDR3 sequence is 10 residues long. The CDR3 DNA is TGTGCAACCGGAGGGGAGACCCAGTACTTC. It translates to CATGGETQYF.

The sample holds a few counts of this clonotype. V gene TRBV5-8 combines with J gene TRBJ2-3; D possibly uses TRBD1 or TRBD2 (5 bases each). Germline values: CDR1 SGHTS, CDR2 YDEGEE. The CDR3 is made up of 19 amino acids. The V end lost 0 bases, the J end lost 0 bases, and 20 bases lay between the germline ends. The CDR3 sequence is CASSLDWGGFPTSTDTQYF. The CDR3 DNA reads as TGTGCCAGCAGCTTGGATTGGGGCGGGTTTCCCACTAGCACAGATACGCAGTATTTT.

The rearrangement uses TRBV7-9 and TRBJ2-1, with 7 bases that match TRBD1. The trim removed 8 bases at V and 8 bases at J, leaving 15 bases unmatched. This CDR3 is 15 amino acids long. The V gene's germline CDR1 is SEHNR and CDR2 FQNEAQ (reference sequence). CDR3 nucleotides: TGTGCCAGCGGCACCTGGGGACAGCCTAATGATGAGCAGTTCTTC. It specifies CASGTWGQPNDEQFF.

The rearrangement joins TRBV6-5 to TRBJ1-5; possibly TRBD1 for D (5 bases). This CDR3 spans 14 amino acids. Trimming cost V 2 bases and J 4 bases, with 9 bases left between them. CDR1 is MNHEY and CDR2 is SVGAGI in the germline V gene. In DNA, the CDR3 is TGTGCCAGCAGTTACGAAGGGGTGAATCAGCCCCAGCATTTT. Translating gives CASSYEGVNQPQHF.

This clonotype was counted a few times. This chain links TRBV11-2 with TRBJ2-3; maybe TRBD2 (7 bases). Trimming took 1 base from V and 3 from J, leaving 14 bases between them. CDR1 is SGHAT, CDR2 FQNNGV, per germline. This CDR3 is 16 amino acids long. The DNA for the CDR3 is TGTGCCAGCAGCTTAGGGGGGGGCTTGGGGACAGATACGCAGTATTTT. It specifies CASSLGGGLGTDTQYF.

The chain is built from TRBV7-2 and TRBJ2-3, with D possibly matching TRBD1 (6 bases). The CDR3 contains 15 residues. V was trimmed by 5 bases and J by 1 base, leaving 13 bases between them. Germline values: CDR1 SGHTA, CDR2 FQGNSA. The CDR3 DNA sequence: TGTGCCAGCAGCCATACAGGGTCGGGCACAGATACGCAGTATTTT. It codes for CASSHTGSGTDTQYF.

Only a few counts were recorded for this clonotype. The rearrangement joins TRBV29-1 to TRBJ1-1; possibly TRBD1 for D (6 bases). The germline V gene encodes CDR1 SQVTM and CDR2 ANQGSEA. The CDR3 spans 11 residues. With 5 bases removed from V and 10 bases from J, the gap between germline ends came to 14 bases. The CDR3 reads CSVSQGQGAFF. Written as DNA, the CDR3 is TGCAGCGTTTCTCAGGGGCAGGGAGCTTTCTTT.

This clonotype was detected only a few times. The rearrangement uses TRBV29-1 and TRBJ2-1, with a possible D match to TRBD1 (6 bases). V lost 7 bases to trimming and J lost 6 bases, with 19 bases between them. Germline CDR1 SQVTM, CDR2 ANQGSEA. The CDR3 is 14 amino acids. CDR3 amino acids: CSAQGAGASNEQFF. The CDR3 DNA reads TGCAGCGCCCAAGGGGCAGGGGCAAGCAATGAGCAGTTCTTC.